This record covers a single T cell receptor (beta chain). CDR3 size: 13 residues. CDR1 is SGHVS, CDR2 FNYEAQ, per germline. Trimming shortened V by 5 bases and J by 3 bases, and 10 bases separated the two germline ends. The data belong to a study of beta chain features in type 1 diabetes. Study-level background: Regarding age, gender and cell yields, patients proved similar to healthy donors.

Sorting based on CD45RO/CCR7/CD25/CD127/CD95/CD27 separated CD4+ naive, central memory, regulatory and stem cell-like memory cells. The isolated RNA, all of it, was reverse transcribed, so expressed TCRB transcripts were what got sequenced. The protocol was immunoSEQ multiplex PCR, while the TCRdb copy is restricted to in-frame clones and leaves out a portion. Of about 900,000 clones in the sample, under 20% are singletons; the top ten hold 0.02% to 0.025%. The sequenced sample was naive CD4+ T cells from blood. V and J are TRBV7-6 and TRBJ2-5; D is unclear. The TCR comes from a woman aged 18-29 years in good health. The CDR3 sequence is CASSQRPEETQYF. CDR3 coding DNA: TGTGCCAGCAGCCAAAGGCCAGAAGAGACCCAGTACTTC. The entire variable domain, with the rest obtained from reference TRBV7-6 and TRBJ2-5, is as follows: GAGVSQSPRYKVTKRGQDVALRCDPISGHVSLYWYRQALGQGPEFLTYFNYEAQQDKSGLPNDRFSAERPEGSISTLTIQRTEQRDSAMYRCASSQRPEETQYFGPGTRLLVL.